The 26 T cell receptor beta chains in this list originate from one sample, sequenced in a study of control samples from healthy donors and cancer patients. Produced via immunoSEQ multiplex PCR; TCRdb's table is partial and in-frame only. In the table there are 70,000 or so clones, over 75% of which are singletons. The source material was blood. The receptors here all came from a man between 45 and 60 years old in good health.

The chain couples TRBV19 to TRBJ1-5; 8 positions match TRBD1. The CDR3 sequence is 15 residues long. CDR1 is LNHDA, CDR2 SQIVND, per germline (reference sequence). V trimming: 2 bases; J trimming: 5 bases; junction bases outside the gene matches: 5. This chain's CDR3 is CASSIPGQGHQPQHF. The CDR3 bases are TGTGCCAGTAGTATACCAGGACAGGGTCATCAGCCCCAGCATTTT.

The chain combines TRBV5-1 with TRBJ2-1, with D hard to call. The CDR3 spans 13 residues. The V end lost 3 bases, the J end lost 5 bases, and 9 bases lay between the germline ends. The germline gives CDR1 SGHRS, CDR2 YFSETQ. CDR3 in amino acids: CASSYDIDNEQFF. DNA for the CDR3: TGCGCCAGCAGCTATGACATCGACAATGAGCAGTTCTTC.

The chain combines TRBV29-1 with TRBJ1-2; 10 bases map to TRBD1. Germline assignment: CDR1 SQVTM and CDR2 ANQGSEA. This CDR3 comprises 13 residues. Trimming at V came to 4 bases and at J to 4 bases, leaving 3 bases not matched to a gene. The CDR3 DNA reads TGCAGCGTTGGGGACAGGGGAGGCTATGGCTACACCTTC. Translated, it gives CSVGDRGGYGYTF.

DNA of the CDR3: TGTGCCAGCAGCCAACTTGACAGTTATAGCAATCAGCCCCAGCATTTT. Translation: CASSQLDSYSNQPQHF. This chain joins TRBV14 and TRBJ1-5, with D perhaps TRBD1 (5 bases). The V end lost 2 bases, the J end lost 0 bases, and 11 bases lay between the germline ends. CDR1 and CDR2 (germline): SGHDN, FVKESK. The CDR3 extends over 16 amino acids. Complete variable domain (other parts from reference TRBV14 and TRBJ1-5): EAGVTQFPSHSVIEKGQTVTLRCDPISGHDNLYWYRRVMGKEIKFLLHFVKESKQDESGMPNNRFLAERTGGTYSTLKVQPAELEDSGVYFCASSQLDSYSNQPQHFGDGTRLSIL.

This sequence joins TRBV9 and TRBJ2-3; TRBD2 agrees at 8 bases. Germline assignment: CDR1 SGDLS and CDR2 YYNGEE. V dropped 0 bases and J dropped 5; count of bases not matched to a gene: 8. The CDR3 contains 16 residues. CDR3 sequence: CASSVESGRLEDTQYF. In DNA, the CDR3 is TGTGCCAGCAGCGTAGAGAGCGGGAGATTGGAAGATACGCAGTATTTT. The complete variable domain, with remaining parts taken from reference TRBV9 and TRBJ2-3, reads DSGVTQTPKHLITATGQRVTLRCSPRSGDLSVYWYQQSLDQGLQFLIQYYNGEERAKGNILERFSAQQFPDLHSELNLSSLELGDSALYFCASSVESGRLEDTQYFGPGTRLTVL.

V and J are TRBV20-1 and TRBJ2-7, with no clear D. V was clipped by 6 bases and J by 8 bases, with 11 bases between them. CDR3 length: 10 residues. The germline gives CDR1 DFQATT, CDR2 SNEGSKA (reference sequence). CDR3 region: CSAKSEKQYF. DNA of the CDR3: TGCAGTGCAAAGTCGGAGAAGCAGTACTTC.

This chain joins TRBV9 and TRBJ2-3; D may be TRBD2 (6 bases). CDR1 SGDLS and CDR2 YYNGEE come from the germline V gene. V dropped 5 bases and J dropped 1 base, with 17 bases sitting between them. This CDR3 is 16 amino acids long. The CDR3 nucleotides are TGTGCCAGCAGTGTGGGGATCGGGAGCGGCACAGATACGCAGTATTTT. Its translation is CASSVGIGSGTDTQYF.

The V and J genes are TRBV3-1 (or the pseudogene TRBV3-2) and TRBJ2-5; the match to TRBD1 covers 10 bases. Trimming cost V 1 base and J 2 bases; bases outside gene matches: 4. CDR3 size: 16 residues. CDR1 and CDR2 from the germline V gene are LGHDT and YNNKEL (reference sequence). The CDR3 DNA reads as TGTGCCAGCAGCCAAGGGACAGGGGGAATACAAGAGACCCAGTACTTC. This sequence encodes CASSQGTGGIQETQYF.

The V gene is TRBV24-1, the J gene TRBJ1-4; D is ambiguous. Trimming left V 4 bases short and J 8 bases short, with 13 bases between. The CDR3 has 14 residues. Germline loops: CDR1 KGHDR, CDR2 SFDVKD. CDR3 sequence reads: CATSEGKNGEKLFF. The CDR3 DNA reads TGTGCCACCAGTGAGGGGAAAAACGGGGAAAAACTGTTTTTT.

V usage is TRBV4-1 and J usage is TRBJ2-7; D possibly corresponds to TRBD2 (5 bases). V was trimmed by 0 bases and J by 4 bases, leaving 16 bases between them. The CDR3 runs 16 residues. Per the germline V gene, CDR1 is MGHRA and CDR2 is YSYEKL. CDR3 residues: CASSQDLEVLRYEQYF. CDR3 nucleotide sequence: TGCGCCAGCAGCCAAGATTTGGAGGTCCTAAGGTACGAGCAGTACTTC.

The rearrangement links TRBV10-3 to TRBJ1-5; maybe TRBD1 (5 bases). Germline loops: CDR1 ENHRY, CDR2 SYGVKD. CDR3 length: 13 residues. V was shortened by 10 bases and J by 6 bases, with 16 bases between the two germline ends. Here the CDR3 DNA reads TGTGCCAATCGGGAGGGGCTAGCTCAGCCCCAGCATTTT. It is translated as CANREGLAQPQHF.

V usage is TRBV5-1 and J usage is TRBJ1-6; 7 nucleotides line up with TRBD1. In germline, CDR1 is SGHRS, CDR2 YFSETQ. The CDR3 sequence is 18 residues long. V lost 1 base and J lost 0; bases outside the gene matches: 7. CDR3 residues: CASSLKGTDSSYNSPLHF. The CDR3 DNA sequence: TGCGCCAGCAGCTTGAAGGGGACAGATAGCTCCTATAATTCACCCCTCCACTTT.

There are a few counts of this clone. The chain has TRBV4-1 and TRBJ2-1; 12 bases align to TRBD2. Germline V gene sequence: CDR1 MGHRA, CDR2 YSYEKL. The length of the CDR3 is 15 residues. With 8 bases clipped from V and 7 bases from J, the junction kept 9 bases outside the gene matches. The CDR3 is CASEREGLAGNEQFF. CDR3 coding DNA: TGCGCCAGCGAACGGGAGGGACTAGCGGGTAATGAGCAGTTCTTC.

The CDR3 DNA reads as TGTGCCAGCAGCCAAGGGAACAGAGCTTACTATGGCTACACCTTC. It encodes CASSQGNRAYYGYTF. The J gene is TRBJ1-2, the V gene TRBV3-1 (or the pseudogene TRBV3-2); D gene unclear. In germline, CDR1 is LGHDT, CDR2 YNNKEL (reference sequence). V was pared by 1 base and J by 3 bases, with 12 bases between. This CDR3 comprises 15 residues.

J is TRBJ1-4 and V is TRBV6-4; no clear D gene. The CDR3 totals 15 residues. In germline, CDR1 is MRHNA, CDR2 SNTAGT. Trimming took 6 bases from V and 16 from J, leaving 27 bases between them. CDR3 sequence (DNA): TGTGCCAGCAGGGAAGACAAGTGGGTATTTCTTCGGAGGTTTTTT. Translated: CASREDKWVFLRRFF.

The rearrangement links TRBV11-3 to TRBJ1-1; D uncertain. The germline gives CDR1 SGHNT, CDR2 YENEEA. V was cut by 5 bases and J by 1 base, with 20 bases left in between. The CDR3 contains 17 residues. The CDR3 bases are TGTGCCAGCAGCCCCGGAGAGGGAAAGTCTAAGAACACTGAAGCTTTCTTT. Its protein is CASSPGEGKSKNTEAFF. Full variable domain (outside the CDR3, taken from reference TRBV11-3 and TRBJ1-1): EAGVVQSPRYKIIEKKQPVAFWCNPISGHNTLYWYLQNLGQGPELLIRYENEEAVDDSQLPKDRFSAERLKGVDSTLKIQPAELGDSAVYLCASSPGEGKSKNTEAFFGQGTRLTVV.

The chain combines TRBV15 with TRBJ1-4, with D uncertain. The CDR3 is 16 amino acids. Germline values: CDR1 LNHNV, CDR2 YYDKDF (reference sequence). Trimming removed 0 bases at V and 4 bases at J, with 12 bases between. This chain's CDR3 is CATSRESGSSNEKLFF. In DNA, the CDR3 is TGTGCCACCAGCAGAGAGTCGGGAAGTAGTAATGAAAAACTGTTTTTT.

The chain has TRBV5-4 and TRBJ2-1; unclear D gene. CDR3 length equals 13 residues. Germline V lookup: CDR1 SGHNT, CDR2 YYREEE (reference sequence). The V gene lost 1 base and the J gene lost 6 bases, with 8 bases spanning the gap. In nucleotides, the CDR3 is TGTGCCAGCAGCTTGACAGCCACCAATGAGCAGTTCTTC. It translates to CASSLTATNEQFF.

The rearrangement links TRBV5-1 to TRBJ2-7, with 7 bases identical to TRBD1. Germline assignment: CDR1 SGHRS and CDR2 YFSETQ. The CDR3 extends over 15 amino acids. After removal of 2 bases from V and 2 bases from J, the junction contained 7 bases not matched to a gene. The CDR3 DNA follows: TGCGCCAGCAGCTTCGGTACAGGGGCCACCTACGAGCAGTACTTC. Amino acids: CASSFGTGATYEQYF.

The rearrangement joins TRBV5-4 to TRBJ2-1, with 11 bases identical to TRBD2. This CDR3 spans 15 amino acids. With V trimmed by 4 bases and J by 8 bases, 8 bases remained unmatched. CDR1 and CDR2 from the germline V gene are SGHNT and YYREEE (reference sequence). The CDR3 DNA is TGTGCCAGCAGCCCGATAGCGGGAGGGACATATGAGCAGTTCTTC. Residues: CASSPIAGGTYEQFF. The whole variable domain, remainder taken from reference TRBV5-4 and TRBJ2-1, is ETGVTQSPTHLIKTRGQQVTLRCSSQSGHNTVSWYQQALGQGPQFIFQYYREEENGRGNFPPRFSGLQFPNYSSELNVNALELDDSALYLCASSPIAGGTYEQFFGPGTRLTVL.

J is TRBJ2-7 and V is TRBV6-6, with TRBD2 matching over 9 bases. V was pared by 3 bases and J by 2 bases, with 5 bases of the junction left unmatched. CDR3 length: 15 amino acids. The germline V gene encodes CDR1 MNHNY and CDR2 SVGAGI (reference sequence). The CDR3, as DNA: TGTGCCAGCAGTTATGAGGCTAGCGGGACCTACGAGCAGTACTTC. Its translation: CASSYEASGTYEQYF.

V and J are TRBV9 and TRBJ1-2; no definite D call. Germline CDR1 and CDR2: SGDLS and YYNGEE. Trimming removed 0 bases from V and 2 bases from J, with 8 bases in between. CDR3 length: 14 amino acids. In DNA form, the CDR3 reads TGTGCCAGCAGCGTAGGGGAGGGAAACTATGGCTACACCTTC. Its protein is CASSVGEGNYGYTF. The full variable domain, in which reference TRBV9 and TRBJ1-2 provide the parts outside the CDR3, is DSGVTQTPKHLITATGQRVTLRCSPRSGDLSVYWYQQSLDQGLQFLIQYYNGEERAKGNILERFSAQQFPDLHSELNLSSLELGDSALYFCASSVGEGNYGYTFGSGTRLTVV.

J is TRBJ1-1 and V is TRBV18, with TRBD1 matching over 7 bases. The V gene end was trimmed by 4 bases and the J gene end by 5 bases; junction bases not matched to a gene: 10. The CDR3 is 15 amino acids. Germline V gene data show CDR1 as KGHSH and CDR2 as LQKENI. CDR3 coding DNA: TGTGCCAGCTCACGACAGGGAGCGAGGGAAACTGAAGCTTTCTTT. Protein: CASSRQGARETEAFF.

The chain carries TRBV19 and TRBJ2-3; D is unresolved. The CDR3 is 16 amino acids. Deletions cut 5 bases from V and 6 bases from J, with 21 bases between. The germline CDR1 and CDR2 sequences are LNHDA and SQIVND (reference sequence). The CDR3 spells CASSRVPLLPGDTQYF. CDR3 sequence (DNA): TGTGCCAGTAGTCGGGTTCCTCTCTTACCAGGCGATACGCAGTATTTT.

This chain connects TRBV9 to TRBJ2-3; D is possibly TRBD1 (5 bases). Germline CDR1 SGDLS, CDR2 YYNGEE. The CDR3 is 14 amino acids. The V end lost 3 bases, the J end lost 4 bases, and 12 bases lay between the germline ends. CDR3 loop: CASSAFREADTQYF. CDR3 nucleotide sequence: TGTGCCAGCAGCGCGTTCAGGGAAGCAGATACGCAGTATTTT.

The chain employs TRBV12-5 and TRBJ1-5, with a tentative D call TRBD1 (5 bases). Germline lookup yields CDR1 LGHNT and CDR2 FRNRAP. The CDR3 contains 13 residues. The V gene lost 7 bases and the J gene lost 11 bases, with 18 bases spanning the gap. CDR3 residues: CASADSTISSQHF. DNA of the CDR3: TGTGCTAGTGCTGACAGTACCATTTCTTCCCAGCATTTT.